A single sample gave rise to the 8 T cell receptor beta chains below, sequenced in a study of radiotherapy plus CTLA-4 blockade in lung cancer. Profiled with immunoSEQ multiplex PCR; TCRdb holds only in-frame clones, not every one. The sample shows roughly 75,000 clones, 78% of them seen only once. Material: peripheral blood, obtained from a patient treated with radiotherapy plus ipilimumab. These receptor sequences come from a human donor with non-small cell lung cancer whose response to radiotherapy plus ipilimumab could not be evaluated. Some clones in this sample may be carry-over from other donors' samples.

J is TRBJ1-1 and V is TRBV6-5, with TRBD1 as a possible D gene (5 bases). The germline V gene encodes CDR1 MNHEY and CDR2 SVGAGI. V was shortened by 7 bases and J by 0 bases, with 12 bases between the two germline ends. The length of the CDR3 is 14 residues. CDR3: CASKKGLLNTEAFF. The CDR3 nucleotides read TGTGCCAGCAAGAAGGGACTTCTGAACACTGAAGCTTTCTTT.

CDR3 in DNA: TGTGCCAGTAGTATAGGGAGACAGGGGCCAAGCAATCAGCCCCAGCATTTT. This translates into CASSIGRQGPSNQPQHF. The chain combines TRBV19 with TRBJ1-5; 8 bases fit TRBD1. This CDR3 contains 17 residues. In germline, CDR1 is LNHDA, CDR2 SQIVND (reference sequence). Trimming at V came to 1 base and at J to 1 base, leaving 6 bases not matched to a gene.

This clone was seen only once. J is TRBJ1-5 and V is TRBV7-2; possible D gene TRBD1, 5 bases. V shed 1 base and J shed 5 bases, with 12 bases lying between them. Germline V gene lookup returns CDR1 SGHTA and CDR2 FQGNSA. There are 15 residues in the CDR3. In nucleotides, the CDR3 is TGTGCCAGCAGCTTAGAACCAGGGAGGTATCAGCCCCAGCATTTT. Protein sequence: CASSLEPGRYQPQHF. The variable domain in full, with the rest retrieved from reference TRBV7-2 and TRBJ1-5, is GAGVSQSPSNKVTEKGKDVELRCDPISGHTALYWYRQSLGQGLEFLIYFQGNSAPDKSGLPSDRFSAERTGGSVSTLTIQRTQQEDSAVYLCASSLEPGRYQPQHFGDGTRLSIL.

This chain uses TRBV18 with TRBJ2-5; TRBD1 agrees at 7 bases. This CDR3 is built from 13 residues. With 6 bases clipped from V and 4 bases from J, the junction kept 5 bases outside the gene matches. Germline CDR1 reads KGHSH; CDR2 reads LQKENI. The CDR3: CASSTGTVETQYF. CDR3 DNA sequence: TGTGCCAGCTCGACCGGGACAGTAGAGACCCAGTACTTC.

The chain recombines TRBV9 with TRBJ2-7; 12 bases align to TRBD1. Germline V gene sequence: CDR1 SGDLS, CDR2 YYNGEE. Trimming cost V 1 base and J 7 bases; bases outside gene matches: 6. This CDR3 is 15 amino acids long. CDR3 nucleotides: TGTGCCAGCAGCGTAACGACGGGACAGGGGGCTGAGCAGTACTTC. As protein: CASSVTTGQGAEQYF.

The CDR3 DNA is TGTGCCAGTACGGATTATACGTCAGGGCAGTACTTC. It specifies CASTDYTSGQYF. This sequence joins TRBV19 and TRBJ2-7; D gene uncertain. The CDR3 extends over 12 amino acids. Germline CDR1 is LNHDA and CDR2 is SQIVND (reference sequence). V dropped 7 bases and J dropped 9 bases, with 16 bases sitting between them.

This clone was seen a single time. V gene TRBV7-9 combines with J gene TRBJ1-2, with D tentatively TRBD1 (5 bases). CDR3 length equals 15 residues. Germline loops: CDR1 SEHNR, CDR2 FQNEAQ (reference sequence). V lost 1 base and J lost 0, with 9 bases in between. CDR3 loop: CASSLEAGANYGYTF. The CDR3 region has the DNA TGTGCCAGCAGCTTAGAAGCGGGGGCTAACTATGGCTACACCTTC. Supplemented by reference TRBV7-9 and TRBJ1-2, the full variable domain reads DTGVSQNPRHKITKRGQNVTFRCDPISEHNRLYWYRQTLGQGPEFLTYFQNEAQLEKSRLLSDRFSAERPKGSFSTLEIQRTEQGDSAMYLCASSLEAGANYGYTFGSGTRLTVV.

CDR3 protein: CASSIFGVSEAFF. The CDR3 DNA sequence: TGTGCCAGTAGTATATTCGGGGTGTCTGAAGCTTTCTTT. The gene calls are TRBV19 and TRBJ1-1; D unresolved. V was trimmed by 2 bases and J by 6 bases, leaving 10 bases between them. Germline lookup yields CDR1 LNHDA and CDR2 SQIVND (reference sequence). The CDR3 consists of 13 residues.